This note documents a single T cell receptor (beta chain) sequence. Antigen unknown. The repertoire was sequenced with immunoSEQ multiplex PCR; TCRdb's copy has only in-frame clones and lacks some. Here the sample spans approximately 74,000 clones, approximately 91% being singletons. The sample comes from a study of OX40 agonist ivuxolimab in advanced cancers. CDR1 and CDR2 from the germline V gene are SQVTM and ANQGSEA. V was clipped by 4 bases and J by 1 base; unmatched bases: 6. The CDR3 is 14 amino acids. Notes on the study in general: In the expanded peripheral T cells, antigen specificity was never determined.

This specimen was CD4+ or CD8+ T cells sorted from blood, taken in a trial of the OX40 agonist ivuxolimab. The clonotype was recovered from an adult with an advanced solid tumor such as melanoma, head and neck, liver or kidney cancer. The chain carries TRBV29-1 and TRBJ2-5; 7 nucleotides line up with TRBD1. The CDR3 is CSVGPTGTQETQYF. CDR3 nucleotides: TGCAGCGTTGGACCGACAGGGACCCAAGAGACCCAGTACTTC.